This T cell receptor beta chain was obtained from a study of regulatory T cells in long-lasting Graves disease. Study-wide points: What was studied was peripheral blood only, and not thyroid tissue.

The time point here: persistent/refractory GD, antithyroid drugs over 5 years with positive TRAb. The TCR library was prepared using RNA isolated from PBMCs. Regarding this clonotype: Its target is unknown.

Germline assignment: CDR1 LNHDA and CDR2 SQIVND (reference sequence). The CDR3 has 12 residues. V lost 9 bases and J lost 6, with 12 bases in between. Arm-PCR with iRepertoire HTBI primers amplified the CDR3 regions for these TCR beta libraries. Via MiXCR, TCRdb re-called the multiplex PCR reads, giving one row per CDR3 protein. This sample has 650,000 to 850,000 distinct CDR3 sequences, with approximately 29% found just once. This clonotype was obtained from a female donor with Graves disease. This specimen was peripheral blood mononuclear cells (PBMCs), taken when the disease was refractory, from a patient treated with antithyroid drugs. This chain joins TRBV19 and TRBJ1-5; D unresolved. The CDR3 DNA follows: TGTGCCAGCGCGACCAGATCTCAGCCCCAGCATTTT. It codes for CASATRSQPQHF.